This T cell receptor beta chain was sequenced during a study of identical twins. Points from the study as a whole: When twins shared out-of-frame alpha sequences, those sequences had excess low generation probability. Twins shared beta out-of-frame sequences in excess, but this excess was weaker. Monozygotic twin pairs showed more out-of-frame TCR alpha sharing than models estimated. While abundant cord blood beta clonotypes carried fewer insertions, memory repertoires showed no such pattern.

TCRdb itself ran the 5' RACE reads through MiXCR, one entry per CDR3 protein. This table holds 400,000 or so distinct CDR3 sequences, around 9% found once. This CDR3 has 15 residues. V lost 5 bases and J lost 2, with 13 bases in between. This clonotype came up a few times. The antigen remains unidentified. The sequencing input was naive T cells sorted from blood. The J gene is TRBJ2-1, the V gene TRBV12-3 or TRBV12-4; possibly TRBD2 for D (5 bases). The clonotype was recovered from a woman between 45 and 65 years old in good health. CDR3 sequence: CASSHGMGAYNEQFF. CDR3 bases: TGTGCCAGCAGTCACGGTATGGGAGCCTACAATGAGCAGTTCTTC.